This note documents a single T cell receptor beta chain sequence. Its target is unknown. CDR3 and TCR beta VDJ profiling relied on genomic DNA as the template. TCRdb re-derived calls from the reads in MiXCR, one entry per CDR3 protein. The sample gives roughly 190,000 distinct CDR3 sequences, about half of which show up once; 15% to 20% is in the top ten. The entry originates in a study of CD8+CD57+ T cells in acquired aplastic anemia. Study overall: Isolated CD4+ and CD8+ cells, once sorted, yielded DNA averaging around 3 ug. Sequencing produced an average of around 11 million reads per healthy donor for CD4+ cells. Findings and caveats of the study: Almost 30 sequences, all CD8+ CDR3, were shared between patients and controls. Patients showed no significant difference from controls in CD8+ Simpson's diversity.

CDR3 length: 14 amino acids. CDR1 is SGHTA and CDR2 is FQGNSA in the germline V gene. The V and J ends lost 9 bases and 4 bases, in that order; junction bases with no gene match: 8. The sample comprised sorted CD4+, CD8+, or CD8+CD57+ T cells (not recorded which) from PBMCs. The receptor was isolated from a human donor in good health, serving as a control. The V call is TRBV7-2, the J call TRBJ2-3; TRBD1 agrees at 9 bases. The CDR3 loop reads CASSITGGPDTQYF. The CDR3 DNA is TGTGCCAGTAGTATCACAGGGGGCCCAGATACGCAGTATTTT.